This entry lists 21 T cell receptor beta chains sequenced from one sample in a study of cytomegalovirus exposure and HLA in healthy donors. In the PCR, 60 Vbeta and 13 Jbeta primers were used. Data came from immunoSEQ multiplex PCR; TCRdb stores just in-frame clones and leaves some out. The sample contains approximately 160,000 clones, 76% of which appear only once. Material for sequencing was PBMCs. The receptors shown here come from a female donor in good health and CMV-seronegative.

This chain links TRBV9 with TRBJ2-7, with 7 bases matching TRBD2. V lost 2 bases and J lost 1; bases outside the gene matches: 9. CDR1 and CDR2 (germline): SGDLS, YYNGEE. CDR3 size: 16 residues. This CDR3 is CASSVAQREGSYEQYF. For the CDR3, the DNA is TGTGCCAGCAGCGTGGCCCAGCGGGAAGGGTCCTACGAGCAGTACTTC.

This clone showed up just once. Written as DNA, the CDR3 is TGTGCCAGCACAAATAGCGGGGGGGCTTTGAATACGCAGTATTTT. This codes for CASTNSGGALNTQYF. The genes are TRBV11-2 and TRBJ2-3, with TRBD2 identical over 11 bases. Germline CDR1 and CDR2: SGHAT and FQNNGV. The CDR3 has 15 residues. V was pared by 7 bases and J by 7 bases, with 10 bases of the junction left unmatched.

The chain joins TRBV7-2 to TRBJ2-7; the match to TRBD1 covers 9 bases. J lost 1 base, V lost 9 bases, and 7 bases had no gene match. This CDR3 has 14 amino acids. Germline lookup yields CDR1 SGHTA and CDR2 FQGNSA. The CDR3 bases are TGTGCCAGTCTACCGACAGGGGGGTCCTACGAGCAGTACTTC. Translated: CASLPTGGSYEQYF.

Only a few counts were recorded for this clone. The chain carries TRBV6-1 and TRBJ2-7; TRBD1 might be the D (6 bases). Trimming left V 5 bases short and J 2 bases short, with 10 bases between. CDR1 is MNHNS, CDR2 SASEGT, per germline. The CDR3 length is 13 residues. Here the CDR3 DNA reads TGTGCCAGCAGTACAGGGTCCGCCTACGAGCAGTACTTC. Amino acid sequence: CASSTGSAYEQYF.

The chain uses TRBV9 and TRBJ1-6, with TRBD1 matching 9 bases. The CDR3 has 17 residues. Unmatched junction bases numbered 12, after V lost 3 bases and J lost 8 bases. Germline assignment: CDR1 SGDLS and CDR2 YYNGEE. This chain's CDR3 is CASSAEAGTGSHSPLHF. In nucleotides, the CDR3 is TGTGCCAGCAGCGCCGAGGCCGGGACAGGGAGTCATTCACCCCTCCACTTT. The whole variable domain, remainder taken from reference TRBV9 and TRBJ1-6, is DSGVTQTPKHLITATGQRVTLRCSPRSGDLSVYWYQQSLDQGLQFLIQYYNGEERAKGNILERFSAQQFPDLHSELNLSSLELGDSALYFCASSAEAGTGSHSPLHFGNGTRLTVT.

This clone turned up a few times. At the DNA level, this CDR3 is encoded by other sequences in the same sample as well. The chain uses TRBV19 and TRBJ1-4, with D maybe TRBD1 (6 bases). Germline V gene sequence: CDR1 LNHDA, CDR2 SQIVND (reference sequence). The ends were cut back, 9 bases at V and 5 bases at J, with 16 bases in the middle. CDR3 length: 14 residues. The CDR3: CASGRVGGNEKLFF. In DNA, the CDR3 is TGTGCCAGCGGACGGGTAGGGGGAAATGAAAAACTGTTTTTT.

This clone has only a few counts. This chain links TRBV9 with TRBJ2-5; TRBD2 might be the D (5 bases). This CDR3 region has 14 residues. CDR1 is SGDLS, CDR2 YYNGEE, per germline. Trimming left V 0 bases short and J 3 bases short, with 9 bases between. The CDR3 loop reads CASSVDPGKETQYF. CDR3 nucleotide sequence: TGTGCCAGCAGCGTAGACCCGGGGAAAGAGACCCAGTACTTC.

The V gene is TRBV19, the J gene TRBJ2-5; TRBD2 matches 16 bases. Per the germline V gene, CDR1 is LNHDA and CDR2 is SQIVND (reference sequence). This CDR3 has 19 amino acids. V gave up 1 base and J gave up 7 bases; unmatched junction bases: 12. CDR3 nucleotide sequence: TGTGCCAGTAGTATAGGAGGGACTAGCGGGGGGGCTGCTTGGGCGACCCAGTACTTC. This translates into CASSIGGTSGGAAWATQYF.

This chain links TRBV7-9 with TRBJ2-5; TRBD1 agrees at 7 bases. Germline V gives CDR1 SEHNR, CDR2 FQNEAQ (reference sequence). V gave up 0 bases and J gave up 1 base; unmatched junction bases: 2. The CDR3 loop spans 15 amino acids. In nucleotides, the CDR3 is TGTGCCAGCAGCTTAGCTGAGGGGGCCCAAGAGACCCAGTACTTC. It codes for CASSLAEGAQETQYF.

The table lists this clone with a few counts. V gene TRBV27 combines with J gene TRBJ2-6; 8 bases align to TRBD1. The CDR3 runs to 20 residues. V lost 2 bases and J lost 4; bases outside the gene matches: 16. CDR1 MNHEY and CDR2 SMNVEV come from the germline V gene (reference sequence). CDR3 sequence (DNA): TGTGCCAGCAGTTTAAGGACAGCGGACAGGGTATGGCGGGGGGCCAACGTCCTGACTTTC. Encoded protein: CASSLRTADRVWRGANVLTF. Combining the CDR3 with reference TRBV27 and TRBJ2-6 gives the whole variable domain EAQVTQNPRYLITVTGKKLTVTCSQNMNHEYMSWYRQDPGLGLRQIYYSMNVEVTDKGDVPEGYKVSRKEKRNFPLILESPSPNQTSLYFCASSLRTADRVWRGANVLTFGAGSRLTVL.

The chain combines TRBV9 with TRBJ1-1, with D unresolved. Germline V gives CDR1 SGDLS, CDR2 YYNGEE. The CDR3 covers 14 residues. The ends were cut back, 4 bases at V and 1 base at J, with 11 bases in the middle. CDR3 amino acids: CASSTGGPNTEAFF. The CDR3 DNA reads as TGTGCCAGCAGCACGGGAGGGCCGAACACTGAAGCTTTCTTT.

The chain uses TRBV7-9 and TRBJ2-6; 8 positions match TRBD1. The CDR3 sequence is 19 residues long. The germline gives CDR1 SEHNR, CDR2 FQNEAQ (reference sequence). V lost 2 bases and J lost 0; bases outside the gene matches: 9. The DNA of the CDR3 is TGTGCCAGCAGCTTATACGGGACAGGTCGTTCCTCTGGGGCCAACGTCCTGACTTTC. Residues: CASSLYGTGRSSGANVLTF. Based on the CDR3 plus reference TRBV7-9 and TRBJ2-6, the full variable domain is DTGVSQNPRHKITKRGQNVTFRCDPISEHNRLYWYRQTLGQGPEFLTYFQNEAQLEKSRLLSDRFSAERPKGSFSTLEIQRTEQGDSAMYLCASSLYGTGRSSGANVLTFGAGSRLTVL.

This clone was found a few times. The chain recombines TRBV7-9 with TRBJ1-1, with 9 bases lining up with TRBD1. The CDR3 covers 13 residues. Germline V lookup: CDR1 SEHNR, CDR2 FQNEAQ (reference sequence). The V segment lost 3 bases and the J segment 4 bases; nucleotides outside the gene matches: 0. The CDR3 sequence is CASSLGQGTEAFF. In nucleotides, the CDR3 is TGTGCCAGCAGCTTGGGACAGGGCACTGAAGCTTTCTTT.

The chain couples TRBV4-3 to TRBJ2-7, with TRBD1 matching over 7 bases. J lost 3 bases, V lost 3 bases, and 11 bases had no gene match. CDR1 and CDR2 from the germline V gene are LGHNA and YSLEER. This CDR3 contains 16 residues. CDR3 protein: CASSHGTGTELYEQYF. CDR3 bases: TGCGCCAGCAGCCATGGAACCGGGACAGAGCTCTACGAGCAGTACTTC.

The table lists this clone with a count of one. This chain joins TRBV4-1 and TRBJ1-2; D not resolved. Per the germline V gene, CDR1 is MGHRA and CDR2 is YSYEKL. Trimming removed 3 bases from V and 7 bases from J, with 24 bases in between. The CDR3 covers 17 residues. CDR3 in DNA: TGCGCCAGCAGCCACCAATCGAGAAGTTACGGATCGGGTGGCTACACCTTC. Translation gives CASSHQSRSYGSGGYTF.

The chain links TRBV4-1 to TRBJ1-4, with 9 nucleotides matching TRBD1. CDR3 size: 17 residues. The germline CDR1 and CDR2 sequences are MGHRA and YSYEKL. The V and J ends lost 4 bases and 8 bases, in that order; junction bases with no gene match: 14. The CDR3 nucleotides read TGCGCCAGCAGCCCTACAGGGGGCTTTGATTTACGGGAAAAACTGTTTTTT. Residues: CASSPTGGFDLREKLFF.

This clone was seen a few times. The rearrangement links TRBV9 to TRBJ1-2; 7 bases align to TRBD1. V lost 4 bases, J lost 4 bases, and 7 bases stayed unmatched. The CDR3 contains 14 residues. In germline, CDR1 is SGDLS, CDR2 YYNGEE. The CDR3 coding sequence is TGTGCCAGCAGCTCATCCGGGACAGTCTATGGCTACACCTTC. Translating gives CASSSSGTVYGYTF.

The rearrangement links TRBV4-1 to TRBJ2-1; 8 nucleotides line up with TRBD1. V shed 4 bases and J 4 bases; nucleotides not matched to a gene: 9. The V gene's germline CDR1 is MGHRA and CDR2 YSYEKL. The CDR3 is made up of 16 amino acids. CDR3 DNA: TGCGCCAGCAGCCTTCCTAGGACAGGGTTTTACAATGAGCAGTTCTTC. This codes for CASSLPRTGFYNEQFF.

The chain links TRBV4-3 to TRBJ2-3; 16 bases match TRBD2. V lost 2 bases and J lost 1; bases outside the gene matches: 12. This CDR3 contains 21 residues. From germline, CDR1 is LGHNA and CDR2 YSLEER. The CDR3 spells CASSQLPVGLAGGPGTDTQYF. As DNA, the CDR3 is TGCGCCAGCAGCCAACTCCCCGTGGGACTAGCGGGAGGGCCTGGCACAGATACGCAGTATTTT.

A single count supports this clone. V and J are TRBV28 and TRBJ2-2, with D possibly TRBD2 on 6 matching bases. The CDR3 is made up of 14 amino acids. Trimming stripped 6 bases from V and 5 bases from J, with 13 bases between. In germline, CDR1 is MDHEN, CDR2 SYDVKM. CDR3 bases: TGTGCCAGCAGGGGGGGTCAAAATACCGGGGAGCTGTTTTTT. It specifies CASRGGQNTGELFF.

This chain links TRBV4-1 with TRBJ2-3; D is unresolved. The CDR3 contains 13 residues. Trimming took off 3 bases at V and 4 bases at J, with 8 bases between the two ends. Germline CDR1 and CDR2: MGHRA and YSYEKL. The CDR3 reads CASSQVVADTQYF. As DNA, the CDR3 is TGCGCCAGCAGCCAGGTAGTAGCAGATACGCAGTATTTT.